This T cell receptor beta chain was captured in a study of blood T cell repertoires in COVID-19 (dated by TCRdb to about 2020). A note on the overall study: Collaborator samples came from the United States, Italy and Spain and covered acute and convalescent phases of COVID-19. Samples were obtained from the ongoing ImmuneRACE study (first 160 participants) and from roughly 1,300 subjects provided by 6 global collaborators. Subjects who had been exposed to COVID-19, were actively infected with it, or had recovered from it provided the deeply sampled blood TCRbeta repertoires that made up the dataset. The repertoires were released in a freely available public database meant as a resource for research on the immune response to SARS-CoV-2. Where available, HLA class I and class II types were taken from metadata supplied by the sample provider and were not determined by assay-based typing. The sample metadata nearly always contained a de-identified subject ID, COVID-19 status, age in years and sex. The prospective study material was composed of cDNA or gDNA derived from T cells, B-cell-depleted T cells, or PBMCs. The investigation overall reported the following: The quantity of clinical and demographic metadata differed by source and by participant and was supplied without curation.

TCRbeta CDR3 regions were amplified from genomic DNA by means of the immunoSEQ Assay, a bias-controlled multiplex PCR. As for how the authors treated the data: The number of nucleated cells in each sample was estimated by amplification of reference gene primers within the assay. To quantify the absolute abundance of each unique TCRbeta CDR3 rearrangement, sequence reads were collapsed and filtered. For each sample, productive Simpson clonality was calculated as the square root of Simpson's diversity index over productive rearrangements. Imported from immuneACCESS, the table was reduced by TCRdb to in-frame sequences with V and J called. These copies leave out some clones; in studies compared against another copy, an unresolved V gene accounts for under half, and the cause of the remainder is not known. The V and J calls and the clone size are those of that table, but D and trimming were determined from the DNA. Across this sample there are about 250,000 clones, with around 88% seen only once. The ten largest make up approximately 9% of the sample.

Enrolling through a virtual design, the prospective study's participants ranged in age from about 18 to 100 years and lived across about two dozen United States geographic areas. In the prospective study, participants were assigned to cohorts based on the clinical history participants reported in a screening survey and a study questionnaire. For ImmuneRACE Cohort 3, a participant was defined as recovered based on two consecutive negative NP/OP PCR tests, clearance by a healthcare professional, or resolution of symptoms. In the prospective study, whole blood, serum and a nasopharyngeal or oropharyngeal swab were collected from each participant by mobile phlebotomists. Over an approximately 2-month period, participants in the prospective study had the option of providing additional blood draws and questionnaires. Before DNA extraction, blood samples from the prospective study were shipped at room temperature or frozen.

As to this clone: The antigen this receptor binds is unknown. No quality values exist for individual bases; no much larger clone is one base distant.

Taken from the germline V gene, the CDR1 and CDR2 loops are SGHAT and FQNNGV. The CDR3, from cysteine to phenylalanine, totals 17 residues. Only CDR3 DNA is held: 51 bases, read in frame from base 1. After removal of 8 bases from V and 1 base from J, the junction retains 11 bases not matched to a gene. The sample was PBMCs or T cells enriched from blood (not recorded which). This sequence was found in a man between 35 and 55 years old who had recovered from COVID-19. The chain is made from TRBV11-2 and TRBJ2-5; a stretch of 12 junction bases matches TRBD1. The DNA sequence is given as TGTGCCAGCGAACCCGGGACAGGGGGCTCCGGCCAAGAGACCCAGTACTTC. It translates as CASEPGTGGSGQETQYF.